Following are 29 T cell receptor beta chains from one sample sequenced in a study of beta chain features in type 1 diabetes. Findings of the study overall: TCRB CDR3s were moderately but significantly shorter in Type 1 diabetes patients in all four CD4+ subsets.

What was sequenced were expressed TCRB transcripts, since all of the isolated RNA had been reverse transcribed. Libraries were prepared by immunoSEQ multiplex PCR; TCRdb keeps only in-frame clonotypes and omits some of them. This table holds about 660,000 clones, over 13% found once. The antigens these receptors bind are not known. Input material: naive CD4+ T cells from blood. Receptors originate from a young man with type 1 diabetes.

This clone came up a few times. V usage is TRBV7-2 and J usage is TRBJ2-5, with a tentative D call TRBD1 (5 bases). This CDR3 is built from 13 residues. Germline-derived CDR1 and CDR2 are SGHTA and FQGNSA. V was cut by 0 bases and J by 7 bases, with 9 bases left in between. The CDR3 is CASSLAPQGTQYF. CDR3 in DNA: TGTGCCAGCAGCTTAGCCCCCCAGGGGACCCAGTACTTC. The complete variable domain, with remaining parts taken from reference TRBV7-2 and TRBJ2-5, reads GAGVSQSPSNKVTEKGKDVELRCDPISGHTALYWYRQSLGQGLEFLIYFQGNSAPDKSGLPSDRFSAERTGGSVSTLTIQRTQQEDSAVYLCASSLAPQGTQYFGPGTRLLVL.

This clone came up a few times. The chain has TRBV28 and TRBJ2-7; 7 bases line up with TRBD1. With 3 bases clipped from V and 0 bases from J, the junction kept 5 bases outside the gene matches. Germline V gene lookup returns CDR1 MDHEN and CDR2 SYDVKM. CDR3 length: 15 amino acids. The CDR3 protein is CASSFLGQSSYEQYF. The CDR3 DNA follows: TGTGCCAGCAGTTTTTTGGGACAGAGCTCCTACGAGCAGTACTTC.

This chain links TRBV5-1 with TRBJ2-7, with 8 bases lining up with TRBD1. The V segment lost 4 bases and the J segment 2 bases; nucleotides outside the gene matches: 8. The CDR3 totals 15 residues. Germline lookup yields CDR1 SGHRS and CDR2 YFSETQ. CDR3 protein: CASSRGTGSPYEQYF. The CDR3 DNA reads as TGCGCCAGCAGCCGCGGGACAGGTTCTCCCTACGAGCAGTACTTC.

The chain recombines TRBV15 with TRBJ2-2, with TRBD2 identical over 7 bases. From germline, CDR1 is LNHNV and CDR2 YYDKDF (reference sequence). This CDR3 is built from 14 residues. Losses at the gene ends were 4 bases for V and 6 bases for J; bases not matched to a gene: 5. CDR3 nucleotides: TGTGCCACCAGCACAGAGACTAGCTCCGGGGAGCTGTTTTTT. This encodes CATSTETSSGELFF. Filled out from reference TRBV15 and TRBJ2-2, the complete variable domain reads DAMVIQNPRYQVTQFGKPVTLSCSQTLNHNVMYWYQQKSSQAPKLLFHYYDKDFNNEADTPDNFQSRRPNTSFCFLDIRSPGLGDTAMYLCATSTETSSGELFFGEGSRLTVL.

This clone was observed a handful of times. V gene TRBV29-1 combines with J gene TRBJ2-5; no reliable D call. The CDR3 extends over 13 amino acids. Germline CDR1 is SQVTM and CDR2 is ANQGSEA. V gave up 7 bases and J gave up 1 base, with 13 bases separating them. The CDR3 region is CSACTGTQETQYF. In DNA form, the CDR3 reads TGCAGCGCATGCACTGGTACCCAAGAGACCCAGTACTTC.

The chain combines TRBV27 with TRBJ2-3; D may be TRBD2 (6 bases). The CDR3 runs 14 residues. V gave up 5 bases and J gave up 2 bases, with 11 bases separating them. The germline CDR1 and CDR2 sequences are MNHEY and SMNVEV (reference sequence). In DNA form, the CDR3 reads TGTGCCAGCAGTCCCGGGACTTACACAGATACGCAGTATTTT. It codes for CASSPGTYTDTQYF.

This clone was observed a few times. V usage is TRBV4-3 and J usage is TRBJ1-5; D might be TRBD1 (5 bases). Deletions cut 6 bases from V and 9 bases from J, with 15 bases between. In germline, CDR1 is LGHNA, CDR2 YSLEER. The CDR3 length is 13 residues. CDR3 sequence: CASSVGPLGPQHF. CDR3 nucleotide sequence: TGCGCCAGCAGTGTGGGGCCCTTGGGGCCCCAGCATTTT.

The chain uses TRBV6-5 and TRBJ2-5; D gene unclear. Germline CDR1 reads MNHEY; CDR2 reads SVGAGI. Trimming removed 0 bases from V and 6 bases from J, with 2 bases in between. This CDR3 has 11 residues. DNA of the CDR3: TGTGCCAGCAGTTACTCAAAGACCCAGTACTTC. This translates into CASSYSKTQYF.

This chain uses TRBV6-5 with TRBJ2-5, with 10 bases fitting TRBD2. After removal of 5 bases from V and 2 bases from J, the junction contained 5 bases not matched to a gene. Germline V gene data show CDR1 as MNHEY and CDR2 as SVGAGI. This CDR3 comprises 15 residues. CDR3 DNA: TGTGCCAGCAGTGGACGGACTAGCGGACAAGAGACCCAGTACTTC. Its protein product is CASSGRTSGQETQYF.

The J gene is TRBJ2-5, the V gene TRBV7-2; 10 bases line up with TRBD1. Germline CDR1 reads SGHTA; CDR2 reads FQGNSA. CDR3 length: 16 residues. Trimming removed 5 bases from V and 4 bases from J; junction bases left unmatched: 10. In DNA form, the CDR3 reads TGTGCCAGCAGCCGGCGAGGGACAGGGGTCGGAGAGACCCAGTACTTC. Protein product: CASSRRGTGVGETQYF. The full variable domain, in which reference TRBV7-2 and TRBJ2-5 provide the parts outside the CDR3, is GAGVSQSPSNKVTEKGKDVELRCDPISGHTALYWYRQSLGQGLEFLIYFQGNSAPDKSGLPSDRFSAERTGGSVSTLTIQRTQQEDSAVYLCASSRRGTGVGETQYFGPGTRLLVL.

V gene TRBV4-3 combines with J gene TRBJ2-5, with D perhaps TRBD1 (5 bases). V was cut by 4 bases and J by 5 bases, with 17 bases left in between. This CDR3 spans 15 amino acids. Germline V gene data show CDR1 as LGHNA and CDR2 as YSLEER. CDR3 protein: CASSPALAQGETQYF. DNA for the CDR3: TGCGCCAGCAGCCCCGCCCTTGCGCAGGGTGAGACCCAGTACTTC.

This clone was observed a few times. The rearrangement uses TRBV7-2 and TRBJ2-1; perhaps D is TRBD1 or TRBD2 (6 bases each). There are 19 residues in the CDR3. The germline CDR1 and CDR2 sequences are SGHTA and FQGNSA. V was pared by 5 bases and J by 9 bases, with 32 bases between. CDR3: CASSQSTGPGIYEGGEQFF. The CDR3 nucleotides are TGTGCCAGCAGCCAATCGACTGGTCCGGGGATCTACGAGGGGGGTGAGCAGTTCTTC.

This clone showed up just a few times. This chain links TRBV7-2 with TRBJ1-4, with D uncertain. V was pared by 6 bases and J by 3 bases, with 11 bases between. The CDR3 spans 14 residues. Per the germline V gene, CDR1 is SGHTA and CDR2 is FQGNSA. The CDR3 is CASSQSNANEKLFF. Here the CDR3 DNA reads TGTGCCAGCAGTCAGTCAAATGCTAATGAAAAACTGTTTTTT.

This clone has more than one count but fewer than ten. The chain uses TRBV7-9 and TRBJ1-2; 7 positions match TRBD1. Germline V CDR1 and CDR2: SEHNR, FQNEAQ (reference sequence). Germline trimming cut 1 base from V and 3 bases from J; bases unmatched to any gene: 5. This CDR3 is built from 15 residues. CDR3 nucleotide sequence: TGTGCCAGCAGCTTAGAGGACAGGAGGCACTATGGCTACACCTTC. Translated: CASSLEDRRHYGYTF.

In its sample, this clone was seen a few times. Written as DNA, the CDR3 is TGTGCCAGCAGCCAAGAGAAGACTAGCGGGACCTTATTCTACGAGCAGTACTTC. Translating gives CASSQEKTSGTLFYEQYF. The gene calls are TRBV4-2 and TRBJ2-7, with 11 bases matching TRBD2. With V trimmed by 0 bases and J by 3 bases, 10 bases remained unmatched. The germline V gene has CDR1 LGHNA and CDR2 YNFKEQ. The length of the CDR3 is 18 residues.

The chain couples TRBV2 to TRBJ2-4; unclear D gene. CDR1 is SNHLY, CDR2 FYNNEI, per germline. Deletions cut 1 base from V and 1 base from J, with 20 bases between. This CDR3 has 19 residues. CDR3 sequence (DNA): TGTGCCAGCAGTGAAGATGTATGGATGGGCCTAGGGGCCAAAAACATTCAGTACTTC. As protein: CASSEDVWMGLGAKNIQYF.

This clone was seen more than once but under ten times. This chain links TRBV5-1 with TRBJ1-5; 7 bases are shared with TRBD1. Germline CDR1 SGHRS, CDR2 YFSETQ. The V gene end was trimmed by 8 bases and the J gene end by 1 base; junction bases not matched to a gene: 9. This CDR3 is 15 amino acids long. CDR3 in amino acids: CASKQGLLSNQPQHF. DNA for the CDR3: TGCGCCAGTAAACAGGGGCTCCTAAGCAATCAGCCCCAGCATTTT.

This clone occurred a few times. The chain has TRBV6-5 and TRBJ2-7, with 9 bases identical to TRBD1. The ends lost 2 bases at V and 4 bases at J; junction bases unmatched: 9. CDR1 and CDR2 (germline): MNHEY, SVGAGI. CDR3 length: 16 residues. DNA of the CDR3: TGTGCCAGCAGTTACGGAACCGGGACAGGGCTTTACGAGCAGTACTTC. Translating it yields CASSYGTGTGLYEQYF.

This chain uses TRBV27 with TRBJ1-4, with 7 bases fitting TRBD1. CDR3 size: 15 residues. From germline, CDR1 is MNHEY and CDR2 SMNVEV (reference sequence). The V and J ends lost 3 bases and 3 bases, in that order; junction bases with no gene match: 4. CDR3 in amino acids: CASSLSQGANEKLFF. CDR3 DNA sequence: TGTGCCAGCAGTTTGTCTCAGGGGGCTAATGAAAAACTGTTTTTT. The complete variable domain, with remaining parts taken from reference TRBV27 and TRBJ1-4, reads EAQVTQNPRYLITVTGKKLTVTCSQNMNHEYMSWYRQDPGLGLRQIYYSMNVEVTDKGDVPEGYKVSRKEKRNFPLILESPSPNQTSLYFCASSLSQGANEKLFFGSGTQLSVL.

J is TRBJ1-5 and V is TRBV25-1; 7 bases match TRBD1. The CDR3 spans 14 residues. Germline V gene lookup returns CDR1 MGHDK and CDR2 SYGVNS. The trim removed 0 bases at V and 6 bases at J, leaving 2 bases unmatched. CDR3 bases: TGTGCCAGCAGTGAATACGACAGGGCTCAGCCCCAGCATTTT. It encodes CASSEYDRAQPQHF.

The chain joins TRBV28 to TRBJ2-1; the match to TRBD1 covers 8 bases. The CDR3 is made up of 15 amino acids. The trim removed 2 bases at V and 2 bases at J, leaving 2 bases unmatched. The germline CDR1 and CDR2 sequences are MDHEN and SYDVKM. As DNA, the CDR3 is TGTGCCAGCAGTTTACTGGACAGGGCCTACAATGAGCAGTTCTTC. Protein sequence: CASSLLDRAYNEQFF.

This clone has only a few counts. The CDR3 nucleotides are TGTGCCAGCAGCCCTCTTAGCGGGAGTTGGGATGAGCAGTTCTTC. Protein sequence: CASSPLSGSWDEQFF. The chain carries TRBV7-2 and TRBJ2-1; 9 bases are shared with TRBD2. Germline loops: CDR1 SGHTA, CDR2 FQGNSA. The J segment lost 8 bases and the V segment lost 5 bases, leaving 10 bases of the junction unmatched. The CDR3 consists of 15 residues. The full variable domain, in which reference TRBV7-2 and TRBJ2-1 provide the parts outside the CDR3, is GAGVSQSPSNKVTEKGKDVELRCDPISGHTALYWYRQSLGQGLEFLIYFQGNSAPDKSGLPSDRFSAERTGGSVSTLTIQRTQQEDSAVYLCASSPLSGSWDEQFFGPGTRLTVL.

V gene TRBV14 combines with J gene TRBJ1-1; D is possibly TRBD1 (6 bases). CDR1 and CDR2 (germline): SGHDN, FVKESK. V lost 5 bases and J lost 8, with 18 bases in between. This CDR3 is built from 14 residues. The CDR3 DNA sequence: TGTGCCAGCAGCTTAGGACAGACAAGAAGCGAAGCTTTCTTT. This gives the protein CASSLGQTRSEAFF.

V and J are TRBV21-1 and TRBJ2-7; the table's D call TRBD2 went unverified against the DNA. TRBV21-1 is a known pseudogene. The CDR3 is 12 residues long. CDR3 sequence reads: CASSNPSLEQYF. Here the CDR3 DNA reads TGTGCCAGCAGCAATCCCTCCCTCGAGCAGTACTTC.

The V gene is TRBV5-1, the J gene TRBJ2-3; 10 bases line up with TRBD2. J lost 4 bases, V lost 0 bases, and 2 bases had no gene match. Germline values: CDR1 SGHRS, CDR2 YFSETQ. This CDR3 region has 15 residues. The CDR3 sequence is CASSLDSGRPDTQYF. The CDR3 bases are TGCGCCAGCAGCTTGGATAGCGGGAGGCCAGATACGCAGTATTTT.

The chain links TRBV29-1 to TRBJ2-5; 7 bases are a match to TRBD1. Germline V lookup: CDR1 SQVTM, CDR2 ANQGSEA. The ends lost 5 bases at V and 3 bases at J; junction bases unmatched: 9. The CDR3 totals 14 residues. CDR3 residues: CSVPSGTAEETQYF. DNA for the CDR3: TGCAGCGTTCCATCGGGGACAGCGGAAGAGACCCAGTACTTC.

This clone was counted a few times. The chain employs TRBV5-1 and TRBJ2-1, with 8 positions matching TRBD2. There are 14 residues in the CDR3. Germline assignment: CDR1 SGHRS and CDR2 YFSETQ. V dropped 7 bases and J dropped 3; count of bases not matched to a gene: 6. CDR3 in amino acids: CASGSSGGYNEQFF. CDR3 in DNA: TGCGCCAGCGGATCCAGCGGGGGCTACAATGAGCAGTTCTTC.

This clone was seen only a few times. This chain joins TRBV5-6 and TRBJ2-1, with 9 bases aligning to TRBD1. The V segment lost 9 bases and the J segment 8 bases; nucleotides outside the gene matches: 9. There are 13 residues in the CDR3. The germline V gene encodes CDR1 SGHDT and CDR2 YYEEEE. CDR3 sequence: CATARDRDDEQFF. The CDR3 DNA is TGTGCCACCGCACGGGACAGGGATGATGAGCAGTTCTTC.

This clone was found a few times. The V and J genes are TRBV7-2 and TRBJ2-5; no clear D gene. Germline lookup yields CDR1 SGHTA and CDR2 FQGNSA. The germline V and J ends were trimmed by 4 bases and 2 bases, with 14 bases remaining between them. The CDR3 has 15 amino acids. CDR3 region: CASSSPHSLQETQYF. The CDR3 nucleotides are TGTGCCAGCAGCTCTCCCCACAGCCTTCAAGAGACCCAGTACTTC. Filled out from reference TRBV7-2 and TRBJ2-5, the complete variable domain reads GAGVSQSPSNKVTEKGKDVELRCDPISGHTALYWYRQSLGQGLEFLIYFQGNSAPDKSGLPSDRFSAERTGGSVSTLTIQRTQQEDSAVYLCASSSPHSLQETQYFGPGTRLLVL.